Listed below are T cell receptor beta chains from one sample, sequenced in a study of T cells in Graves' hyperthyroidism and ophthalmopathy. TCRdb called the multiplex PCR reads again in MiXCR, with one record for every CDR3 protein. In the table there are about 360,000 distinct CDR3 sequences, about 13% of which are singletons. Sample: blood. These receptors all come from a young woman with Graves' hyperthyroidism. Both conserved end residues are part of each CDR3. A D gene is named only where the DNA matches it firmly. Size is omitted from some rows. Given values are once, few, many or a class for expanded clones.

j_gene: TRBJ2-5; d_gene: NA; v_gene: TRBV24-1; abundance: NA; CDR3aa: CATSDSSHGETQYF; CDR3nt: TGTGCCACCAGTGATTCGTCCCACGGAGAGACCCAGTACTTC
j_gene: TRBJ2-1; d_gene: TRBD2; v_gene: TRBV12-3/TRBV12-4; abundance: few; CDR3aa: CASRGLAGDSSYNEQFF; CDR3nt: TGTGCCAGCAGGGGACTAGCGGGAGACTCCTCCTACAATGAGCAGTTCTTC
j_gene: TRBJ2-3; d_gene: NA; v_gene: TRBV2; abundance: NA; CDR3aa: CASSERGGDGTDTQYF; CDR3nt: TGTGCCAGCAGTGAAAGGGGCGGGGACGGCACAGATACGCAGTATTTT
j_gene: TRBJ1-2; d_gene: NA; v_gene: TRBV29-1; abundance: few; CDR3aa: CSVWGEDGYTF; CDR3nt: TGCAGCGTTTGGGGCGAGGATGGCTACACCTTC
j_gene: TRBJ2-1; d_gene: TRBD2; v_gene: TRBV6-1; abundance: many; CDR3aa: CASTERGDYNEQFF; CDR3nt: TGTGCCAGCACGGAGCGGGGGGATTACAATGAGCAGTTCTTC
j_gene: TRBJ1-2; d_gene: TRBD1; v_gene: TRBV11-2; abundance: many; CDR3aa: CASSKGQRPTYGYTF; CDR3nt: TGTGCCAGCAGCAAGGGACAGCGACCAACCTATGGCTACACCTTC
j_gene: TRBJ2-7; d_gene: TRBD2; v_gene: TRBV30; abundance: many; CDR3aa: CAWKHSASGNYEQYF; CDR3nt: TGTGCCTGGAAGCACTCGGCTAGCGGAAACTACGAGCAGTACTTC
j_gene: TRBJ1-2; d_gene: NA; v_gene: TRBV28; abundance: many; CDR3aa: CASSPYRPSYTSYGYTF; CDR3nt: TGTGCCAGCAGTCCTTACAGACCCTCCTATACCTCCTATGGCTACACCTTC
j_gene: TRBJ2-3; d_gene: NA; v_gene: TRBV7-3; abundance: NA; CDR3aa: CASSSELGAIGTDTQYF; CDR3nt: TGTGCCAGCAGCTCCGAACTAGGAGCTATCGGCACAGATACGCAGTATTTT
j_gene: TRBJ2-3; d_gene: TRBD2; v_gene: TRBV28; abundance: many; CDR3aa: CASGGGGTDTQYF; CDR3nt: TGTGCCAGCGGGGGGGGAGGCACAGATACGCAGTATTTT
j_gene: TRBJ2-1; d_gene: TRBD1; v_gene: TRBV18; abundance: many; CDR3aa: CASSTGTGINEQFF; CDR3nt: TGTGCCAGCTCAACCGGGACAGGGATCAATGAGCAGTTCTTC
j_gene: TRBJ2-3; d_gene: TRBD2; v_gene: TRBV28; abundance: many; CDR3aa: CASSPLRGEGRDTQYF; CDR3nt: TGTGCCAGCAGCCCCTTGCGGGGGGAGGGCCGGGATACGCAGTATTTT
j_gene: TRBJ2-7; d_gene: NA; v_gene: TRBV5-1; abundance: many; CDR3aa: CASRHLSSYEQYF; CDR3nt: TGCGCCAGCAGACATCTCTCCTCCTACGAGCAGTACTTC
j_gene: TRBJ1-2; d_gene: TRBD1; v_gene: TRBV6-1; abundance: many; CDR3aa: CASSNEGQGASNYGYTF; CDR3nt: TGTGCCAGCAGTAACGAGGGACAGGGGGCTTCTAACTATGGCTACACCTTC
j_gene: TRBJ2-1; d_gene: TRBD1; v_gene: TRBV7-9; abundance: many; CDR3aa: CASSYRVRVRDRQQNEQFF; CDR3nt: TGTGCCAGCAGCTACAGGGTTCGTGTCCGGGACAGGCAGCAAAATGAGCAGTTCTTC
j_gene: TRBJ2-7; d_gene: NA; v_gene: TRBV25-1; abundance: NA; CDR3aa: CASSESVGGAYEQYF; CDR3nt: TGTGCCAGCAGTGAATCCGTCGGGGGCGCCTACGAGCAGTACTTC